The 18 T cell receptor beta chains below all came from one sample that was sequenced in a study of PD-1 blockade in classical Hodgkin lymphoma. Every single patient, without exception, relapsed after autologous stem cell transplantation, and brentuximab vedotin exposure varied. Measured with immunoSEQ multiplex PCR; TCRdb has only the in-frame clones, and not every one. Here the sample spans 50,000 to 75,000 clones, roughly 91% being singletons. The sequencing here drew on peripheral blood mononuclear cells (PBMCs), taken before the second cycle of nivolumab. All receptors derive from a human donor with classical Hodgkin lymphoma.

This rearrangement joins TRBV11-2 to TRBJ2-1; TRBD1 matches at 9 bases. The CDR3 has 16 amino acids. Germline CDR1 and CDR2: SGHAT and FQNNGV. V was pared by 5 bases and J by 4 bases, with 9 bases of the junction left unmatched. The CDR3 sequence is CASSPRRDRAYNEQFF. Here the CDR3 DNA reads TGTGCCAGCAGCCCGCGGAGGGACAGGGCTTACAATGAGCAGTTCTTC.

The V gene is TRBV7-2, the J gene TRBJ2-7, with TRBD2 identical over 8 bases. J lost 6 bases, V lost 5 bases, and 12 bases had no gene match. CDR3 size: 15 residues. Germline V lookup: CDR1 SGHTA, CDR2 FQGNSA. This CDR3 is CASSAFHVAGSEQYF. The CDR3 nucleotides are TGTGCCAGCAGCGCCTTCCATGTAGCGGGGAGCGAGCAGTACTTC.

The chain employs TRBV5-1 and TRBJ2-5; TRBD2 aligns across 11 bases. This CDR3 is 16 amino acids long. Trimming took 0 bases from V and 2 from J; bases not matched to a gene: 3. Germline CDR1 is SGHRS and CDR2 is YFSETQ. The CDR3 region has the DNA TGCGCCAGCAGCTTGGGTAGCGGGGGGGAGCAAGAGACCCAGTACTTC. It translates to CASSLGSGGEQETQYF.

CDR3 nucleotides: TGTGCCAGATCGGGGGGAGACGAGCAGTACTTC. Translating it yields CARSGGDEQYF. The chain links TRBV19 to TRBJ2-7; 7 bases map to TRBD2. CDR3 length: 11 amino acids. The germline CDR1 and CDR2 sequences are LNHDA and SQIVND (reference sequence). Losses at the gene ends were 9 bases for V and 5 bases for J; bases not matched to a gene: 4.

V is TRBV11-3 and J is TRBJ2-2; D unresolved. Looked up from germline, CDR1 is SGHNT and CDR2 is YENEEA. The CDR3 has 13 residues. V was trimmed by 4 bases and J by 6 bases, leaving 9 bases between them. CDR3: CASSSPRSGELFF. The CDR3 bases are TGTGCCAGCAGCTCACCCAGGTCCGGGGAGCTGTTTTTT.

This clone has just a few counts. This rearrangement joins TRBV28 to TRBJ2-7, with D possibly matching TRBD2 (5 bases). Germline V lookup: CDR1 MDHEN, CDR2 SYDVKM. V shed 9 bases and J shed 3 bases, with 12 bases lying between them. This CDR3 contains 12 residues. The CDR3 sequence is CASRAGLYEQYF. CDR3 DNA sequence: TGTGCCAGTCGCGCCGGACTCTACGAGCAGTACTTC. Combining the CDR3 with reference TRBV28 and TRBJ2-7 gives the whole variable domain DVKVTQSSRYLVKRTGEKVFLECVQDMDHENMFWYRQDPGLGLRLIYFSYDVKMKEKGDIPEGYSVSREKKERFSLILESASTNQTSMYLCASRAGLYEQYFGPGTRLTVT.

For this clone: Distinct nucleotide sequences in the sample also encode this CDR3. The rearrangement uses TRBV9 and TRBJ2-3; D might be TRBD2 (6 bases). There are 15 residues in the CDR3. Between the trimmed V and J ends, which lost 0 bases and 0 bases, there was a span of 8 bases. Germline CDR1 is SGDLS and CDR2 is YYNGEE. The CDR3 loop reads CASSVGGGSTDTQYF. DNA for the CDR3: TGTGCCAGCAGCGTAGGTGGGGGGAGCACAGATACGCAGTATTTT.

The chain combines TRBV9 with TRBJ1-1; no clear D gene. Trimming took off 1 base at V and 0 bases at J, with 4 bases between the two ends. The germline gives CDR1 SGDLS, CDR2 YYNGEE. The CDR3 extends over 13 amino acids. The CDR3 is CASSVILNTEAFF. The CDR3 DNA reads TGTGCCAGCAGCGTAATCCTGAACACTGAAGCTTTCTTT.

This clone occurred once. The genes are TRBV6-5 and TRBJ1-6; 7 bases agree with TRBD1. In germline, CDR1 is MNHEY, CDR2 SVGAGI. The CDR3 spans 15 residues. V lost 2 bases, J lost 8 bases, and 6 bases stayed unmatched. The CDR3 spells CASSYEQGEYSPLHF. Written as DNA, the CDR3 is TGTGCCAGCAGTTACGAGCAGGGGGAATATTCACCCCTCCACTTT.

The genes are TRBV18 and TRBJ1-5; D gene uncertain. The germline gives CDR1 KGHSH, CDR2 LQKENI. The CDR3 runs 14 residues. Trimming removed 2 bases at V and 3 bases at J, with 8 bases between. CDR3 coding DNA: TGTGCCAGCTCACCATCTCCCAACAATCAGCCCCAGCATTTT. It codes for CASSPSPNNQPQHF.

This clone was seen a handful of times. Compared with germline, one end of the junction differs, possibly owing to a read error. The J gene is TRBJ2-7, the V gene TRBV5-6, with D unresolved. Germline CDR1 SGHDT, CDR2 YYEEEE. CDR3 length: 12 residues. DNA of the CDR3: TGTGCCAGCAGCCCCTGTCGCCCTGCCGGCCCCTTC. It specifies CASSPCRPAGPF.

The V gene is TRBV2, the J gene TRBJ1-5; no firm D call. CDR3 length: 14 residues. Germline V CDR1 and CDR2: SNHLY, FYNNEI. V lost 1 base and J 9 bases, leaving 13 bases between the germline ends. CDR3 in amino acids: CASSEGREKAPQHF. The CDR3 coding sequence is TGTGCCAGCAGTGAAGGGAGGGAAAAAGCGCCCCAGCATTTT.

This sequence joins TRBV7-9 and TRBJ1-2; D might be TRBD1 (5 bases). This CDR3 has 13 amino acids. Trimming cost V 5 bases and J 7 bases, with 14 bases left between them. Germline V gives CDR1 SEHNR, CDR2 FQNEAQ (reference sequence). Written as DNA, the CDR3 is TGTGCCAGCAGCCGCCGGGCCCAGGGTGGCTACACCTTC. Protein sequence: CASSRRAQGGYTF.

J is TRBJ2-3 and V is TRBV6-5; 9 nucleotides agree with TRBD2. V lost 6 bases to trimming and J lost 9 bases; unmatched junction nucleotides: 7. The CDR3 runs to 13 residues. Germline V gives CDR1 MNHEY, CDR2 SVGAGI. The chain's CDR3 is CASRPTSGQTQYF. The CDR3 nucleotides are TGTGCCAGCAGACCGACTAGCGGACAGACGCAGTATTTT.

As concerns this clone: Other nucleotide sequences in the sample specify the same CDR3. This chain connects TRBV7-9 to TRBJ2-7; 9 bases line up with TRBD2. The J segment lost 3 bases and the V segment lost 5 bases, leaving 2 bases of the junction unmatched. Per the germline V gene, CDR1 is SEHNR and CDR2 is FQNEAQ (reference sequence). This CDR3 is 13 amino acids long. The DNA for the CDR3 is TGTGCCAGCAGCCGAGCGGGGGGCTACGAGCAGTACTTC. It is translated as CASSRAGGYEQYF.

The gene calls are TRBV7-9 and TRBJ1-1; 7 nucleotides agree with TRBD1. CDR3 size: 14 residues. CDR1 and CDR2 from the germline V gene are SEHNR and FQNEAQ (reference sequence). Trimming removed 3 bases from V and 1 base from J; junction bases left unmatched: 2. The CDR3 reads CASSFRTGNTEAFF. CDR3 nucleotide sequence: TGTGCCAGCAGCTTCCGGACAGGGAACACTGAAGCTTTCTTT.

This clone came up a few times. V gene TRBV6-6 combines with J gene TRBJ2-1; TRBD2 might be the D (6 bases). The germline gives CDR1 MNHNY, CDR2 SVGAGI (reference sequence). The CDR3 is 15 amino acids. Trimming pared 4 bases from V and 6 bases from J, leaving 16 bases between. For the CDR3, the DNA is TGTGCCAGCAGTTGGGAGGAAAGACTCGGCAATGAGCAGTTCTTC. It is translated as CASSWEERLGNEQFF.

The sample holds one count of this clone. This chain links TRBV28 with TRBJ2-2; D remains ambiguous. The length of the CDR3 is 15 residues. Germline CDR1 MDHEN, CDR2 SYDVKM. The V end lost 3 bases, the J end lost 1 base, and 9 bases lay between the germline ends. This CDR3 is CASSFSRRNTGELFF. Here the CDR3 DNA reads TGTGCCAGCAGTTTTTCCCGGCGGAACACCGGGGAGCTGTTTTTT.